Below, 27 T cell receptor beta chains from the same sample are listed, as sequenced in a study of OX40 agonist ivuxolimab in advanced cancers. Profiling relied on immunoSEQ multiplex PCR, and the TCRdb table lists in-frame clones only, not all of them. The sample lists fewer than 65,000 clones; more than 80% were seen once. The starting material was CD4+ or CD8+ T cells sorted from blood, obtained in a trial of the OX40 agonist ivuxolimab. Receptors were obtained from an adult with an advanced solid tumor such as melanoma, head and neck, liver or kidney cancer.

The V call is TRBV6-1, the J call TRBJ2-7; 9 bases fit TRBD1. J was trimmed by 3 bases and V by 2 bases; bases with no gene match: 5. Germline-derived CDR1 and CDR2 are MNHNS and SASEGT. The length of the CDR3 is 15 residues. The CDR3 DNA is TGTGCCAGCAGTGAACGAACAGGGGGCAACTACGAGCAGTACTTC. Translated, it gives CASSERTGGNYEQYF.

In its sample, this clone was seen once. The CDR3 spells CASRLSSGRWDTQYF. CDR3 bases: TGTGCCAGCAGACTATCTAGCGGGAGGTGGGATACGCAGTATTTT. This chain uses TRBV27 with TRBJ2-3, with 11 bases lining up with TRBD2. This CDR3 contains 15 residues. The V segment lost 6 bases and the J segment 6 bases; nucleotides outside the gene matches: 8. Germline lookup yields CDR1 MNHEY and CDR2 SMNVEV (reference sequence).

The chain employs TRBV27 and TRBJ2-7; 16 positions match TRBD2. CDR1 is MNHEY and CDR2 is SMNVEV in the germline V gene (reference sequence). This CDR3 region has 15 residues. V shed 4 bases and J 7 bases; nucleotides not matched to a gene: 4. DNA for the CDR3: TGTGCCAGCAGTTCGGGGACTAGCGGGAGGGGAGAGCAGTACTTC. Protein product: CASSSGTSGRGEQYF.

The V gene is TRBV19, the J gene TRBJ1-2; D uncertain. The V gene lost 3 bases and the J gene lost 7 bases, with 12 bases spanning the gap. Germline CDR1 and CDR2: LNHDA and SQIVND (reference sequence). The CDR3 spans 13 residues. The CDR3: CASSMIEGRGYTF. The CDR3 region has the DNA TGTGCCAGTAGTATGATTGAGGGTCGTGGCTACACCTTC.

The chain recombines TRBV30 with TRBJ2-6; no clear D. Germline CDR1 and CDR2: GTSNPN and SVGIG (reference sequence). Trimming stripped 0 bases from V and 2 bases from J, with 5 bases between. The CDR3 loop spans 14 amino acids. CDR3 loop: CAWSVLAGANVLTF. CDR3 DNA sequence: TGTGCCTGGAGTGTACTGGCTGGGGCCAACGTCCTGACTTTC.

The CDR3 loop reads CAPPHPGSPKNTGELFF. CDR3 bases: TGCGCCCCACCTCACCCGGGCTCGCCCAAAAACACCGGGGAGCTGTTTTTT. The chain uses TRBV5-1 and TRBJ2-2; D unresolved. V lost 10 bases and J 2 bases, leaving 24 bases between the germline ends. There are 17 residues in the CDR3. Per germline, CDR1 SGHRS and CDR2 YFSETQ.

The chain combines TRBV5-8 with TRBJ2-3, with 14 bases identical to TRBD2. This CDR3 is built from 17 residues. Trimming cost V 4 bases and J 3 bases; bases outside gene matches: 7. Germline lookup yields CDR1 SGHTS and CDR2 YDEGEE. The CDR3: CASSPGTSGSITDTQYF. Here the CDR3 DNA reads TGTGCCAGCAGCCCAGGGACTAGCGGGAGCATAACAGATACGCAGTATTTT.

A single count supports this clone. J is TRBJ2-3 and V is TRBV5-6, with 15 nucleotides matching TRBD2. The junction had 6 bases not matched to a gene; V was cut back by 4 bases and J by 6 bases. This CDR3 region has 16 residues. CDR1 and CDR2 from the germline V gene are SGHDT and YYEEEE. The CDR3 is CASSTGLAGGGDTQYF. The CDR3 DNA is TGTGCCAGCAGCACGGGACTAGCGGGGGGAGGGGATACGCAGTATTTT.

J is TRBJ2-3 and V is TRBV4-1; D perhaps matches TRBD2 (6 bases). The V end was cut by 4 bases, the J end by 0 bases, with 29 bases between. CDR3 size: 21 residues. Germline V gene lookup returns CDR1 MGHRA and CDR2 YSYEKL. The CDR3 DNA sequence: TGCGCCAGCAGCCCCTCCGGCGTGAGGGGTCGTAGCGGATCTAGCACAGATACGCAGTATTTT. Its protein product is CASSPSGVRGRSGSSTDTQYF.

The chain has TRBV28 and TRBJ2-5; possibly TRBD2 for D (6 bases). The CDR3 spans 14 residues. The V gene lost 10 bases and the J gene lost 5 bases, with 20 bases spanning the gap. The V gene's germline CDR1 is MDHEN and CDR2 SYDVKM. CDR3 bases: TGTGCCACTGGGGCTGGAGGGGCTATCGAGACCCAGTACTTC. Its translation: CATGAGGAIETQYF.

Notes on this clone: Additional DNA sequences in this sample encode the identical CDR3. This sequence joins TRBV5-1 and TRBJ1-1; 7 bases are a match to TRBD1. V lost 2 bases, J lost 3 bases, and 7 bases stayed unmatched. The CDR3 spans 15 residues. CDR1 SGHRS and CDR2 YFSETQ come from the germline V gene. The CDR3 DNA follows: TGCGCCAGCAGCTTAGGACAGGTCGGAGACACTGAAGCTTTCTTT. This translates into CASSLGQVGDTEAFF.

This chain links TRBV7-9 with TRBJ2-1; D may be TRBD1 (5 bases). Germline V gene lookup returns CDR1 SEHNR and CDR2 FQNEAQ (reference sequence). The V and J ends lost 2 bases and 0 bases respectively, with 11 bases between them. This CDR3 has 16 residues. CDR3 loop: CASSLFWTSSYNEQFF. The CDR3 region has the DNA TGTGCCAGCAGCTTATTCTGGACAAGCTCCTACAATGAGCAGTTCTTC.

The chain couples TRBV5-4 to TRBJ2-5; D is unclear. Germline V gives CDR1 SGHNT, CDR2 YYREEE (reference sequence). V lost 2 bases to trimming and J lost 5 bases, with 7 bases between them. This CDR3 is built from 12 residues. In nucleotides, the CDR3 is TGTGCCAGCAGCTTAAGGTCGGAGACCCAGTACTTC. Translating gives CASSLRSETQYF.

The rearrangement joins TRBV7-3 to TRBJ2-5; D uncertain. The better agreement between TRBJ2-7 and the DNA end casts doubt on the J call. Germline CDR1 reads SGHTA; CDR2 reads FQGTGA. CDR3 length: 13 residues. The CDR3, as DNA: TGTGCCAGCAGCTTAAGTGGGACCTACGAGCAGTACTTC. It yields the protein CASSLSGTYEQYF.

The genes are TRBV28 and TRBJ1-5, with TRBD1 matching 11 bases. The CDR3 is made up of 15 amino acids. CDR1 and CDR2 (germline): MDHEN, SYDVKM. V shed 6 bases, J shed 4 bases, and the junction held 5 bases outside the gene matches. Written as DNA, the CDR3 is TGTGCCAGCAGGCGGGACAGGGGGACAAATCAGCCCCAGCATTTT. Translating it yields CASRRDRGTNQPQHF.

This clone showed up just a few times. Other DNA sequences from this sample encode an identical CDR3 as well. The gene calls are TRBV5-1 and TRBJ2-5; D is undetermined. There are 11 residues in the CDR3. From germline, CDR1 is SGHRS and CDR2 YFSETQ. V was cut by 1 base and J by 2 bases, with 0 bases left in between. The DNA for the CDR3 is TGCGCCAGCAGCTTGCAAGAGACCCAGTACTTC. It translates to CASSLQETQYF.

This CDR3 is CAWSWDRGNQPQHF. In nucleotides, the CDR3 is TGTGCCTGGTCGTGGGACAGGGGCAATCAGCCCCAGCATTTT. The rearrangement uses TRBV30 and TRBJ1-5; TRBD1 matches 9 bases. The V and J ends lost 5 bases and 2 bases, in that order; junction bases with no gene match: 4. This CDR3 region has 14 residues. Germline loops: CDR1 GTSNPN, CDR2 SVGIG (reference sequence).

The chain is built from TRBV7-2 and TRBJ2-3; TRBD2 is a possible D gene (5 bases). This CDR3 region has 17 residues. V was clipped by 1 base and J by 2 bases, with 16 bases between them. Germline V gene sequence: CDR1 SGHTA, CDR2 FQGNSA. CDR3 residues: CASSLVGLLYDTDTQYF. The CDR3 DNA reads TGTGCCAGCAGCTTAGTTGGACTTCTCTACGACACAGATACGCAGTATTTT.

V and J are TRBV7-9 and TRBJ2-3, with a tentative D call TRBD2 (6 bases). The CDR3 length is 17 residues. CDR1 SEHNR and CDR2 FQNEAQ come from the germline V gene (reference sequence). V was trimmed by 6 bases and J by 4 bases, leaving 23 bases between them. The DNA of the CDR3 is TGTGCCAGCAGTCCGTTGAATCGCAGGGAGGTTGCAGATACGCAGTATTTT. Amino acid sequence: CASSPLNRREVADTQYF. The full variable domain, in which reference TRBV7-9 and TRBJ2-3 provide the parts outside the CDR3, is DTGVSQNPRHKITKRGQNVTFRCDPISEHNRLYWYRQTLGQGPEFLTYFQNEAQLEKSRLLSDRFSAERPKGSFSTLEIQRTEQGDSAMYLCASSPLNRREVADTQYFGPGTRLTVL.

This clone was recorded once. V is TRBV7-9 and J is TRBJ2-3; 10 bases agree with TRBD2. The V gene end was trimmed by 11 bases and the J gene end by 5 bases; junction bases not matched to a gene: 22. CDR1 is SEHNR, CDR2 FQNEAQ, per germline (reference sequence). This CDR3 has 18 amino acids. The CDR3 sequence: CASPISPASGSMEDTQYF. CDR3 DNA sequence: TGTGCCTCTCCAATTTCCCCGGCTAGCGGGAGCATGGAAGATACGCAGTATTTT.

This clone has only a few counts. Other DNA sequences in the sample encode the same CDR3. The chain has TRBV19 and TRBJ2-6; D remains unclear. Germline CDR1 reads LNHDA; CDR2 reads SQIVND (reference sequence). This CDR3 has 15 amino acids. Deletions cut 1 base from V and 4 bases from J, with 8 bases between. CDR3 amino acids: CASSIGGSGANVLTF. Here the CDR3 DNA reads TGTGCCAGTAGTATAGGTGGGTCAGGGGCCAACGTCCTGACTTTC.

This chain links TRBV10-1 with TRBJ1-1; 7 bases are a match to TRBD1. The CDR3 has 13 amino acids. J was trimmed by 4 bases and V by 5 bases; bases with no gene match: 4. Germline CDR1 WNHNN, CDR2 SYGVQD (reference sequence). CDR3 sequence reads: CASSNDRATEAFF. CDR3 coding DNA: TGCGCCAGCAGTAACGACAGGGCCACTGAAGCTTTCTTT.

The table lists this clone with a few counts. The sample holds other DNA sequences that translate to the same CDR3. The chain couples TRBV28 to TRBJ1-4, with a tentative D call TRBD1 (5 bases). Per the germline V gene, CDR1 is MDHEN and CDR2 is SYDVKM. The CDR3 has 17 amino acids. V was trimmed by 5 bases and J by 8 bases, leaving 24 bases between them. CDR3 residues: CASSRPSTTGVWEKLFF. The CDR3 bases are TGTGCCAGCAGTCGACCCTCCACTACGGGGGTTTGGGAAAAACTGTTTTTT.

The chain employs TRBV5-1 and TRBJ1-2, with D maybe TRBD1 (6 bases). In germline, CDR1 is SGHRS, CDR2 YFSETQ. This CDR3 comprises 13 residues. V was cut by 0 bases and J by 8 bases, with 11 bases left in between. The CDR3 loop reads CASSLDQGRGYTF. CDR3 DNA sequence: TGCGCCAGCAGCTTGGATCAGGGGAGGGGCTACACCTTC. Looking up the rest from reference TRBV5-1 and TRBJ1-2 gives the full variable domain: KAGVTQTPRYLIKTRGQQVTLSCSPISGHRSVSWYQQTPGQGLQFLFEYFSETQRNKGNFPGRFSGRQFSNSRSEMNVSTLELGDSALYLCASSLDQGRGYTFGSGTRLTVV.

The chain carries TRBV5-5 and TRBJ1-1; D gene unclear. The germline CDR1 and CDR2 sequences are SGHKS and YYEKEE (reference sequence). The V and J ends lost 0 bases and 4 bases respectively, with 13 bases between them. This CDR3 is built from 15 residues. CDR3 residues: CASSLEWNIATEAFF. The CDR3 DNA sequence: TGTGCCAGCAGCTTGGAATGGAATATTGCCACTGAAGCTTTCTTT.

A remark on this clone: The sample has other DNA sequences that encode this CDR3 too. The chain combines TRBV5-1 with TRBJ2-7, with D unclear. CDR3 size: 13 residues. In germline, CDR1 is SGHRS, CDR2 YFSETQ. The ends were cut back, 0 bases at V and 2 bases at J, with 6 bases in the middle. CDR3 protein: CASSLGGTYEQYF. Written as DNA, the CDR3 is TGCGCCAGCAGCTTGGGTGGAACCTACGAGCAGTACTTC.

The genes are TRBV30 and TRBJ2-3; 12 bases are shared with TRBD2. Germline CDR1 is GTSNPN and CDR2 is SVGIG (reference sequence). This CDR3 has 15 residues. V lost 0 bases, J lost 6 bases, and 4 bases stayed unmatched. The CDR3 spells CAWSVGTSGLDTQYF. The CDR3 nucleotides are TGTGCCTGGAGTGTAGGGACTAGCGGGCTGGATACGCAGTATTTT.